The text below deals with one T cell receptor (beta chain). Its antigen remains unidentified. Amplification of TCR beta CDR3 regions was performed using RNA transcripts as template. When the TCR CDR3 underwent first-round RT-PCR, the HTBI primer set was used. TCRdb processed the multiplex PCR reads anew with MiXCR; each CDR3 protein has one entry. Found here are about 600,000 distinct CDR3 sequences, more than 15% of them singletons; the top ten hold roughly 3%. Ophthalmopathy cases scored 3 or more on the Clinical Activity Score and 4 or more on NOSPECS grade, with duration below 3 months. CDR1 is MDHEN, CDR2 SYDVKM, per germline. V was clipped by 7 bases and J by 0 bases; unmatched bases: 7. This CDR3 contains 15 residues. These data originate in a study of T cells in Graves' hyperthyroidism and ophthalmopathy. Findings and caveats of the study: A model using 13 V-J features told ophthalmopathy apart from stable hyperthyroidism. Ophthalmopathy, which appeared later, was predicted by the model a median 6.5 months before onset.

The sequencing sample was made of blood. The receptor comes from a middle-aged woman with Graves' ophthalmopathy. The chain links TRBV28 to TRBJ2-7; 9 nucleotides match TRBD1. The CDR3 here is CASNAGTGISYEQYF. CDR3 nucleotides: TGTGCCAGCAACGCTGGGACAGGGATCTCCTACGAGCAGTACTTC.